The clone carrying this TCR beta chain was observed many times. What it recognizes is unknown. The data belong to a study of Graves' ophthalmopathy and Graves' hyperthyroidism. Findings and limits, study-wide: Stable hyperthyroidism and ophthalmopathy were told apart by a 13-signature model, which achieved about 88% sensitivity and almost 82% specificity. In blood appeared most of the expanded thyroid clonotypes whose frequency exceeded 0.001.

The study amplified TCR beta CDR3 regions using RNA transcripts. Scientists carried out first-round RT-PCR using HTBI primers and then a second-round multiplex PCR. TCRdb re-called the multiplex PCR reads with MiXCR, one entry per CDR3 protein. This sample carries fewer than 350,000 distinct CDR3 sequences, under 20% of them seen once, and the ten largest clones take 9% to 15%. Establishment of the diagnosis relied upon clinical symptoms, serum thyroxine, TRAb, thyroid ultrasound and orbital computed tomography. The source of the PBMCs was over 8.5 ml of fresh peripheral blood. The CDR3 loop spans 16 amino acids. V dropped 3 bases and J dropped 1 base, with 12 bases sitting between them. Germline V gives CDR1 ENHRY, CDR2 SYGVKD.

The chain employs TRBV10-3 and TRBJ2-2, with D unresolved. The specimen was peripheral blood. The clonotype originates from an adult man with Graves' ophthalmopathy. This CDR3 reads CAISETGPLNTGELFF. The CDR3 region has the DNA TGTGCCATCAGTGAAACTGGACCGCTGAACACCGGGGAGCTGTTTTTT.